The 21 T cell receptor beta chains in this list originate from one sample, sequenced in a study of T cell clonality in common variable immunodeficiency (dated by TCRdb to between 2014 and 2017). The library was built by means of the immunoSEQ multiplex PCR assay. Here the immuneACCESS table is served through TCRdb, limited to in-frame sequences with V and J called. Missing clones are a known gap in these copies; in checked studies unresolved V genes cover under half, and the rest lacks a known reason. This sample has tens of thousands of clones, none of them a singleton. Of the sample, roughly 5.5% is held by the ten largest clones. Sequenced sample: peripheral blood mononuclear cells. These receptors all stem from a person aged 18-69 years in good health.

This clone has a count of ten or more. The CDR3 extends 3 residues past the end of the read, so its final part is completed from the germline J gene. This chain joins TRBV5-1 and TRBJ1-1; weak D call: TRBD1 (5 bases). The V end was cut by 3 bases, the J end by 5 bases, with 14 bases between. CDR3 size: 14 residues. Germline V gene sequence: CDR1 SGHRS, CDR2 YFSETQ. The part of the CDR3 DNA that was read is TGCGCCAGCAGCTCAACGGGGGGGGAAACTGAA. Protein: CASSSTGGETE. The complete CDR3 protein is CASSSTGGETEAFF. The variable domain in full, with the rest retrieved from reference TRBV5-1 and TRBJ1-1, is KAGVTQTPRYLIKTRGQQVTLSCSPISGHRSVSWYQQTPGQGLQFLFEYFSETQRNKGNFPGRFSGRQFSNSRSEMNVSTLELGDSALYLCASSSTGGETEAFFGQGTRLTVV.

At least ten counts were recorded for this clone. The read halts 3 residues ahead of the CDR3 end, with the missing end drawn from the germline J gene. J is TRBJ1-1 and V is TRBV19; D possibly corresponds to TRBD1 (6 bases). Germline V gene data show CDR1 as LNHDA and CDR2 as SQIVND (reference sequence). Trimming stripped 4 bases from V and 1 base from J, with 7 bases between. There are 13 residues in the CDR3. The CDR3 region is CASSTTGNTEAFF. The CDR3 DNA, read in part, is TGTGCCAGTAGTACGACAGGGAACACTGAA.

This clone was seen many times. Read coverage stops 3 residues before the CDR3 terminus; the germline J gene supplies the remainder. The chain couples TRBV7-9 to TRBJ1-1; D unclear. V gave up 2 bases and J gave up 4 bases, with 8 bases separating them. Germline assignment: CDR1 SEHNR and CDR2 FQNEAQ (reference sequence). CDR3 length: 13 residues. CDR3 DNA, as far as it was read: TGTGCCAGCAGCTTAATGTTGGCCACTGAA. Residues: CASSLMLATE. The complete CDR3 reads CASSLMLATEAFF.

This clone showed up many times. The read finishes 3 residues shy of the CDR3 end, and the germline J gene is used to complete it. The gene calls are TRBV20-1 and TRBJ2-7; weak D call: TRBD1 (5 bases). Trimming took off 3 bases at V and 1 base at J, with 16 bases between the two ends. Germline assignment: CDR1 DFQATT and CDR2 SNEGSKA (reference sequence). This CDR3 is built from 15 residues. Incomplete CDR3 DNA: TGCAGTGCTAGTCCCGGCGACAGTTTTTCCTACGAG. Translated: CSASPGDSFSYE. The whole CDR3 is CSASPGDSFSYEQYF.

This clone showed up many times. The read ends 3 residues early relative to the CDR3; the germline J gene fills the gap. The V gene is TRBV20-1, the J gene TRBJ2-1; 10 bases line up with TRBD1. Germline-derived CDR1 and CDR2 are DFQATT and SNEGSKA (reference sequence). The trim removed 0 bases at V and 8 bases at J, leaving 7 bases unmatched. CDR3 length: 15 residues. The CDR3 loop is CSARDRGTGADEQFF. The sequenced CDR3 bases are TGCAGTGCTAGAGACAGAGGGACAGGGGCCGATGAG.

At least ten counts were recorded for this clone. The read is 3 residues too short to cover the CDR3 end, so that end is filled in from the germline J gene. This sequence joins TRBV19 and TRBJ2-7; perhaps TRBD2 as D (5 bases). The CDR3 has 14 amino acids. V dropped 4 bases and J dropped 3 bases, with 13 bases sitting between them. The germline gives CDR1 LNHDA, CDR2 SQIVND (reference sequence). The covered CDR3 bases are TGTGCCAGTAGTACCCAAGACGGGGACTACGAG. It encodes CASSTQDGDYE. The full CDR3 protein is CASSTQDGDYEQYF.

This clone appeared many times. CDR3 sequence reads: CASSLGPAGAGSNEKLFF. Incomplete CDR3 DNA: TGTGCCAGCAGCTTAGGGCCCGCAGGGGCAGGAAGTAATGAAAAA. The chain recombines TRBV13 with TRBJ1-4; D possibly corresponds to TRBD1 (6 bases). The read comes to an end 3 residues before the CDR3 does, leaving the germline J gene to fill in the end. The CDR3 totals 18 residues. Germline CDR1 is PRHDT and CDR2 is FYEKMQ (reference sequence). V shed 0 bases and J shed 4 bases, with 18 bases lying between them.

This clone was counted at least ten times. The CDR3 end is not reached by the read, which stops 3 residues before it; the germline J gene fills it in. This chain uses TRBV6-4 with TRBJ1-4; D remains unclear. CDR3 length: 14 amino acids. Trimming stripped 4 bases from V and 5 bases from J, with 11 bases between. Germline CDR1 is MRHNA and CDR2 is SNTAGT. CDR3 residues: CASSAEVPNEKLFF. The part of the CDR3 DNA that was read is TGTGCCAGCAGTGCCGAGGTGCCCAATGAAAAA.

This clone was recorded a few times. The CDR3 spells CASSPRTAIPYEQYF. CDR3 bases read: TGCGCCAGCAGTCCCCGGACAGCCATACCCTACGAG. The J gene is TRBJ2-7, the V gene TRBV10-2; a weak D match, TRBD1 (6 bases). Read coverage stops 3 residues before the CDR3 terminus; the germline J gene supplies the remainder. The CDR3 is 15 residues long. From germline, CDR1 is WSHSY and CDR2 SAAADI. The V end lost 5 bases, the J end lost 2 bases, and 16 bases lay between the germline ends.

This clone was detected ten times or more. Partial CDR3 DNA: TGTGCCAGCAGCCACTCCATTGGGCCCACCCCATCCTACGAG. It encodes CASSHSIGPTPSYE. The complete CDR3 reads CASSHSIGPTPSYEQYF. The chain joins TRBV28 to TRBJ2-7; D is ambiguous. Read data end 3 residues before the CDR3 end; the end is taken from the germline J gene. CDR3 length equals 17 residues. Looked up from germline, CDR1 is MDHEN and CDR2 is SYDVKM. V was shortened by 6 bases and J by 1 base, with 22 bases between the two germline ends.

In its sample, this clone was seen many times. The CDR3 end is not reached by the read, which stops 3 residues before it; the germline J gene fills it in. The rearrangement links TRBV29-1 to TRBJ1-2, with D possibly TRBD1 on 6 matching bases. The CDR3 loop spans 13 amino acids. V lost 3 bases and J 3 bases, leaving 11 bases between the germline ends. Germline-derived CDR1 and CDR2 are SQVTM and ANQGSEA. Partial CDR3 DNA: TGCAGCGTTGAGAGAAGGACAGACTATGGC. Amino acids: CSVERRTDYG. The whole CDR3 protein is CSVERRTDYGYTF.

This clone has at least ten counts. The read terminates 3 residues ahead of where the CDR3 ends, so the germline J gene completes it. This chain connects TRBV20-1 to TRBJ2-1, with TRBD2 matching over 8 bases. V shed 5 bases, J shed 5 bases, and the junction held 8 bases outside the gene matches. Germline assignment: CDR1 DFQATT and CDR2 SNEGSKA (reference sequence). The CDR3 sequence is 14 residues long. The CDR3 here is CSAERTSRNNEQFF. CDR3 DNA (partial): TGCAGTGCTGAAAGGACTAGCAGAAACAATGAG.

This clone was detected ten times or more. Sequencing ends 3 residues short of the CDR3 end; the germline J gene provides the rest. This chain connects TRBV7-2 to TRBJ1-6, with D possibly being TRBD1 (5 bases). The V gene lost 5 bases and the J gene lost 10 bases, with 12 bases spanning the gap. Germline CDR1 SGHTA, CDR2 FQGNSA. There are 13 residues in the CDR3. Incomplete CDR3 DNA: TGTGCCAGCAGCCGAGATGGGGGGTCACCC. Translated: CASSRDGGSP. The full CDR3 protein is CASSRDGGSPLHF. Full variable domain (outside the CDR3, taken from reference TRBV7-2 and TRBJ1-6): GAGVSQSPSNKVTEKGKDVELRCDPISGHTALYWYRQSLGQGLEFLIYFQGNSAPDKSGLPSDRFSAERTGGSVSTLTIQRTQQEDSAVYLCASSRDGGSPLHFGNGTRLTVT.

This clone was recorded at least ten times. The CDR3 goes on 3 residues after the read ends, and that part is filled in from the germline J gene. J is TRBJ2-5 and V is TRBV15; possibly TRBD2 for D (5 bases). Looked up from germline, CDR1 is LNHNV and CDR2 is YYDKDF (reference sequence). The CDR3 consists of 13 residues. The part of the CDR3 DNA that was read is TGTGCCACCAGCAGAGAAGCGGCAGTCACC. This sequence encodes CATSREAAVT. The full CDR3 protein reads CATSREAAVTQYF.

The sample holds many counts of this clone. From the germline J gene comes the end of the CDR3, since the read stops 3 residues before it. The genes are TRBV28 and TRBJ1-1; 7 bases are a match to TRBD1. The CDR3 has 14 residues. The V gene end was trimmed by 4 bases and the J gene end by 4 bases; junction bases not matched to a gene: 6. The germline V gene encodes CDR1 MDHEN and CDR2 SYDVKM. This CDR3 is CASSSPTGFTEAFF. The DNA read from the CDR3 is TGTGCCAGCAGTTCTCCGACAGGGTTCACTGAA.

In its sample, this clone was seen many times. Read sequence stops 3 residues before the CDR3 end, and the germline J gene provides the missing end. V and J are TRBV20-1 and TRBJ2-7; D is unresolved. Trimming left V 2 bases short and J 1 base short, with 9 bases between. The CDR3 is 13 amino acids. Germline values: CDR1 DFQATT, CDR2 SNEGSKA (reference sequence). The CDR3 sequence: CSARPDISYEQYF. CDR3 bases read: TGCAGTGCTAGACCCGACATTTCCTACGAG.

This clone came up a few times. The read comes to an end 3 residues before the CDR3 does, leaving the germline J gene to fill in the end. This chain joins TRBV19 and TRBJ1-6; perhaps TRBD1 as D (6 bases). V was clipped by 7 bases and J by 10 bases, with 11 bases between them. Germline V gives CDR1 LNHDA, CDR2 SQIVND (reference sequence). The CDR3 is 12 amino acids. CDR3 bases read: TGTGCCAGTACTAAGACAGGCTCACCC. It codes for CASTKTGSP. The complete CDR3 sequence is CASTKTGSPLHF.

This clone came up many times. The read ends 3 residues shy of where the CDR3 ends; the end is completed using the germline J gene. The V gene is TRBV9, the J gene TRBJ2-3; D is possibly TRBD1 (6 bases). CDR1 and CDR2 from the germline V gene are SGDLS and YYNGEE. The CDR3 runs 16 residues. Trimming cost V 1 base and J 0 bases, with 12 bases left between them. The covered CDR3 bases are TGTGCCAGCAGCGTATACTGGACAGCTAGCACAGATACG. Residues: CASSVYWTASTDT. The CDR3 in its entirety is CASSVYWTASTDTQYF.

The table lists this clone with many counts. The read is 3 residues too short to cover the CDR3 end, so that end is filled in from the germline J gene. The chain combines TRBV5-6 with TRBJ2-1, with TRBD2 matching over 8 bases. The V gene end was trimmed by 0 bases and the J gene end by 4 bases; junction bases not matched to a gene: 3. Germline CDR1 is SGHDT and CDR2 is YYEEEE. The CDR3 has 15 amino acids. The CDR3 bases that were read are TGTGCCAGCAGCTTGGAGACTAGCGATTACAATGAG. Its translation: CASSLETSDYNE. The whole CDR3 protein is CASSLETSDYNEQFF. Based on the CDR3 plus reference TRBV5-6 and TRBJ2-1, the full variable domain is DAGVTQSPTHLIKTRGQQVTLRCSPKSGHDTVSWYQQALGQGPQFIFQYYEEEERQRGNFPDRFSGHQFPNYSSELNVNALLLGDSALYLCASSLETSDYNEQFFGPGTRLTVL.

This clone was counted at least ten times. Coverage ceases 3 residues before the CDR3 finishes, and the germline J gene fills in the end. The chain combines TRBV7-8 with TRBJ1-1; 10 positions match TRBD1. J was trimmed by 6 bases and V by 5 bases; bases with no gene match: 9. The CDR3 contains 15 residues. The germline CDR1 and CDR2 sequences are SGHVS and FQNEAQ. The CDR3 here is CASSKRQGARSEAFF. The CDR3 bases that were read are TGTGCCAGCAGCAAAAGACAGGGGGCGAGATCTGAA.

Details on this clone: The read finishes 3 residues shy of the CDR3 end, and the germline J gene is used to complete it. The rearrangement joins TRBV7-6 to TRBJ2-7; tentatively, D is TRBD2 (7 bases). Trimming stripped 5 bases from V and 4 bases from J, with 12 bases between. Germline V gene sequence: CDR1 SGHVS, CDR2 FNYEAQ. The CDR3 has 13 residues. CDR3 loop: CASSRGGHYEQYF. The DNA read from the CDR3 is TGTGCCAGCAGCCGCGGGGGACATTACGAG. Supplemented by reference TRBV7-6 and TRBJ2-7, the full variable domain reads GAGVSQSPRYKVTKRGQDVALRCDPISGHVSLYWYRQALGQGPEFLTYFNYEAQQDKSGLPNDRFSAERPEGSISTLTIQRTEQRDSAMYRCASSRGGHYEQYFGPGTRLTVT.